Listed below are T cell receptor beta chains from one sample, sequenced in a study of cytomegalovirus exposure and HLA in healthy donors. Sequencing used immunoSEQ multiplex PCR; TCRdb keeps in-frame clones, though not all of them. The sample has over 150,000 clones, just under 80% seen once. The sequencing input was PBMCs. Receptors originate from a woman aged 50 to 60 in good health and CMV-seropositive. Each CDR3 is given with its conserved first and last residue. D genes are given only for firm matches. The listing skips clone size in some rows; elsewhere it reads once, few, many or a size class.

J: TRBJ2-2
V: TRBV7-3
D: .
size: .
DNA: TGTGCCAGCAGCCAGCTCGCGACAGCCTCGAACACCGGGGAGCTGTTTTTT
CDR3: CASSQLATASNTGELFF

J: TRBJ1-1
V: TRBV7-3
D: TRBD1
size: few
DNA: TGTGCCAGCAGCCCCCAGGGGGCACTGGAAAGAACTGAAGCTTTCTTT
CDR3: CASSPQGALERTEAFF

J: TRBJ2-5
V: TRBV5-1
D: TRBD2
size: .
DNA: TGCGCCAGCAGCTTGGGTCCTAGCGGCCACCAAGAGACCCAGTACTTC
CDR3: CASSLGPSGHQETQYF

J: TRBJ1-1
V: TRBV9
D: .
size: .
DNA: TGTGCCAGCAAGTTCCAGGGAAGGAAGAACACTGAAGCTTTCTTT
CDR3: CASKFQGRKNTEAFF

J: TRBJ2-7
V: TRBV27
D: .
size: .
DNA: TGTGCCAGCAGTTGGCAAGCGATGAACGAGCAGTACTTC
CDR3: CASSWQAMNEQYF

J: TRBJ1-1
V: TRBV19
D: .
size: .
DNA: TGTGCCAGTATCCCCGACAGGAACACTGAAGCTTTCTTT
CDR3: CASIPDRNTEAFF

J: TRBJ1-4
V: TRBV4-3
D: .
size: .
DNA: TGCGCCAGCAGCCAAGGCGGACGGAACCAGGGCGAAAAACTGTTTTTT
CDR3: CASSQGGRNQGEKLFF

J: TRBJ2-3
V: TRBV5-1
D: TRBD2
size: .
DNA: TGCGCCAGCAGCTTGTTGCCCGGGGGGACAGATACGCAGTATTTT
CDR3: CASSLLPGGTDTQYF

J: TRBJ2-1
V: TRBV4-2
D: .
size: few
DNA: TGTGCCAGCAGGGACCTCAGGGTAGATGAGCAGTTCTTC
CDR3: CASRDLRVDEQFF

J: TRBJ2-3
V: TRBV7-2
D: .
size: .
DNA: TGTGCCAGCAGCTTAGAGCGGCGCACAGATACGCAGTATTTT
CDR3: CASSLERRTDTQYF

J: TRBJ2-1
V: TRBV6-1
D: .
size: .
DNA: TGTGCCAGCAGTGTTCTTCTCCCAGGGCCTAGCTCCTACAATGAGCAGTTCTTC
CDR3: CASSVLLPGPSSYNEQFF

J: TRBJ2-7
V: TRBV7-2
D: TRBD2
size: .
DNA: TGTGCCAGCAGCTCCTCGGGGACTAGAACCTACGAGCAGTACTTC
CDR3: CASSSSGTRTYEQYF

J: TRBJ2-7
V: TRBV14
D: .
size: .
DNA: TGTGCCAGCAGCCGAGGTTTTTACAGGGATACCTACGAGCAGTACTTC
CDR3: CASSRGFYRDTYEQYF

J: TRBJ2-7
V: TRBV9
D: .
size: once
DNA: TGTGCCAGCAGCGTAGGATCGGGTTCCTACGAGCAGTACTTC
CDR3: CASSVGSGSYEQYF

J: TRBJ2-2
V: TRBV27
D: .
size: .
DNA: TGTGCCAGCAGGACCAGCCACGGGGGGCTTAACACCGGGGAGCTGTTTTTT
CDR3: CASRTSHGGLNTGELFF

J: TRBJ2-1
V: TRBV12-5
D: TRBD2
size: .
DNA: TGTGCTAGTGGTAAAACGCCGGGACTAGCCCCCCCTGGTGAGCAGTTCTTC
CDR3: CASGKTPGLAPPGEQFF

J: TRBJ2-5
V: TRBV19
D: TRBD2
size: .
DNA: TGTGCCAGTAGTGGACTAGCACAAGAGACCCAGTACTTC
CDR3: CASSGLAQETQYF

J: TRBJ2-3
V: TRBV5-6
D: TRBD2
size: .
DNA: TGTGCCAGCAGCTCCCGGACTAGCGGGGGGGCCTGGGATACGCAGTATTTT
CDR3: CASSSRTSGGAWDTQYF

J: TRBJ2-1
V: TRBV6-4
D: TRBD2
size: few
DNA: TGTGCCAGCAGTGACGAGCGGGGGGGCTACAATGAGCAGTTCTTC
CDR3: CASSDERGGYNEQFF

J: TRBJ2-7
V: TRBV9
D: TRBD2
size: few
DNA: TGTGCCAGCAGCGCCGGGACTAGCGGCTACGAGCAGTACTTC
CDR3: CASSAGTSGYEQYF

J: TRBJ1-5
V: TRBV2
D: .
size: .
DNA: TGTGCCAGCAGTGACGCAGGGGTACAGCCCCAGCATTTT
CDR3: CASSDAGVQPQHF

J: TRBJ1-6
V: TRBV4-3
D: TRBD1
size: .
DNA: TGCGCCAGCAGCCAAGCCCCGGGACAGGGGAGCTCCTATAATTCACCCCTCCACTTT
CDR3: CASSQAPGQGSSYNSPLHF

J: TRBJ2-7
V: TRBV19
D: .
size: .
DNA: TGTGCCAGTAGTAGAGCAGGCTCCTACTTC
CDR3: CASSRAGSYF

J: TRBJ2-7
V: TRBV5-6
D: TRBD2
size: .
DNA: TGTGCCAGCGCTTTGGGACTAGCGGTTTCCTACGAGCAGTACTTC
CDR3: CASALGLAVSYEQYF

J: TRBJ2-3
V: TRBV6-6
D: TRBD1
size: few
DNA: TGTGCCAGCAGTGGACCGGGACAGAGCACAGATACGCAGTATTTT
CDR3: CASSGPGQSTDTQYF

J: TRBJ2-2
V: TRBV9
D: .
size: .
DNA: TGTGCCAGCAGCGTGACAGGACAAGGAAACACCGGGGAGCTGTTTTTT
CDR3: CASSVTGQGNTGELFF

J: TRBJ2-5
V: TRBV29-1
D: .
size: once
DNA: TGCAGCACTGACGGGGACAAACTTCTCCCGGAGACCCAGTACTTC
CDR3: CSTDGDKLLPETQYF

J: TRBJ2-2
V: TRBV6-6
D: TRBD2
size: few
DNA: TGTGCCAGCAGTTACGGGACTAGCCCGCCCGGGGAGCTGTTTTTT
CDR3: CASSYGTSPPGELFF

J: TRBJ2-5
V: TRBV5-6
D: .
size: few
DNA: TGTGCCAGCAGCCTGGAACACCGAGAGACCCAGTACTTC
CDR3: CASSLEHRETQYF

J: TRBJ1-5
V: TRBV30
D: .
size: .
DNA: TGTGCCTGGAGTGTACTAAATAGCAATCAGCCCCAGCATTTT
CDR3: CAWSVLNSNQPQHF

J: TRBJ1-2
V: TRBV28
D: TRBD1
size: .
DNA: TGTGCCAGCAGGGCGGGACAGGGGGCGAGGTCCGCTAACTATGGCTACACCTTC
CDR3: CASRAGQGARSANYGYTF

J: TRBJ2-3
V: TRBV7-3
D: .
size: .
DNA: TGTGCCAGCAGCTTCGCCGCGGGGGCCCCCACAGATACGCAGTATTTT
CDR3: CASSFAAGAPTDTQYF

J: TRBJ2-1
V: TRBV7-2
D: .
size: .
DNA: TGTGCCAGCAGCTTTATGGGGCCCAATGAGCAGTTCTTC
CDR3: CASSFMGPNEQFF

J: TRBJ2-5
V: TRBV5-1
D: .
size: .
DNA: TGCGCCAGCAGCTTGGCGGTCGGGGTGGAGACCCAGTACTTC
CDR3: CASSLAVGVETQYF

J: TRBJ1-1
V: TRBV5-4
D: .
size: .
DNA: TGTGCCAGCAGCTTGGGGGCTTATAAAGCTTTCTTT
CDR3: CASSLGAYKAFF

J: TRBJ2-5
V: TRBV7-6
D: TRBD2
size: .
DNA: TGTGCCAGCAGCCCGGGACTAGCGGGAGGTGAGACCCAGTACTTC
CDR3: CASSPGLAGGETQYF

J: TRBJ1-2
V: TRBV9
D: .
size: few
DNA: TGTGCCAGCAGCGTAGATCCAGGGTCCAACGGCTACACCTTC
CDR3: CASSVDPGSNGYTF